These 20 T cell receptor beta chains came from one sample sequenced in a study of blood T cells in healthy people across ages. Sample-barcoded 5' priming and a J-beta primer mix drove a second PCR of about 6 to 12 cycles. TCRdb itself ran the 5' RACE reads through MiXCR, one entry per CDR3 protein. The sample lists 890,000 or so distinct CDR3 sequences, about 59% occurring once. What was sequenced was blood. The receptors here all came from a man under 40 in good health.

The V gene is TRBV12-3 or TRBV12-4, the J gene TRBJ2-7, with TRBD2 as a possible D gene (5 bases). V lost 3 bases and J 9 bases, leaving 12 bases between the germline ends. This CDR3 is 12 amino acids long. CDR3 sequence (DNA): TGTGCCAGCAGTTTCCCGGGGAACGGGCAGTACTTC. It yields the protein CASSFPGNGQYF.

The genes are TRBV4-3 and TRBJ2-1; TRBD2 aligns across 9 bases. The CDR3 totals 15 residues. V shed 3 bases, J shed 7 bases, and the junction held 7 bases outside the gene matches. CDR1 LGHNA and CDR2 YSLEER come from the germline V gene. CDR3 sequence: CASSHRLAEINEQFF. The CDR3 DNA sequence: TGCGCCAGCAGCCACCGACTAGCGGAGATAAATGAGCAGTTCTTC.

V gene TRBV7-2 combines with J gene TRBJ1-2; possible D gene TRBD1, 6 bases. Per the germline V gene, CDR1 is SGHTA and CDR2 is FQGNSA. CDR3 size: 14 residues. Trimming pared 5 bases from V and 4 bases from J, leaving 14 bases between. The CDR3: CASSLWGGLYGYTF. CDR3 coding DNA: TGTGCCAGCAGCCTCTGGGGGGGGCTCTATGGCTACACCTTC. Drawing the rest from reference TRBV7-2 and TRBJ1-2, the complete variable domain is GAGVSQSPSNKVTEKGKDVELRCDPISGHTALYWYRQSLGQGLEFLIYFQGNSAPDKSGLPSDRFSAERTGGSVSTLTIQRTQQEDSAVYLCASSLWGGLYGYTFGSGTRLTVV.

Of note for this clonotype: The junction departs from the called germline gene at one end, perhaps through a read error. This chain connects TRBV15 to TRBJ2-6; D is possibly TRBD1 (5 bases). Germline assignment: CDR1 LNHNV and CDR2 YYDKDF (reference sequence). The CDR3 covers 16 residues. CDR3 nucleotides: TGTACCACCAGCAGGGAAAGGTACTCTGGGGCCAACGTCCTGACTTTC. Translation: CTTSRERYSGANVLTF.

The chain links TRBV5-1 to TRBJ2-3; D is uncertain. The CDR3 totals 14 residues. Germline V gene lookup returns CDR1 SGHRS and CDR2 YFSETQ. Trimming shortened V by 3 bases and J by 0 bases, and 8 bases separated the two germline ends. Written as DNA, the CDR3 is TGCGCCAGCAGCTCGGTGCCAAGCACAGATACGCAGTATTTT. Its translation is CASSSVPSTDTQYF.

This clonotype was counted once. CDR3 bases: TGTGCCATCAGTGTTGAGTCAGGACACGCACCTAACAATGAGCAGTTCTTC. Protein sequence: CAISVESGHAPNNEQFF. V usage is TRBV10-3 and J usage is TRBJ2-1; maybe TRBD1 (5 bases). Trimming left V 4 bases short and J 5 bases short, with 21 bases between. The CDR3 is 17 residues long. CDR1 ENHRY and CDR2 SYGVKD come from the germline V gene.

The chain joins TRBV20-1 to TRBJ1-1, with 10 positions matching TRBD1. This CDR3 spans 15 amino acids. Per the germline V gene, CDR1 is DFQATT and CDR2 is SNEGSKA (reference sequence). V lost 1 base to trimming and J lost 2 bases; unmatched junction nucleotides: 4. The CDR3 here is CSARAGTGDNTEAFF. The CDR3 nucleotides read TGCAGTGCTAGAGCCGGGACAGGGGATAACACTGAAGCTTTCTTT.

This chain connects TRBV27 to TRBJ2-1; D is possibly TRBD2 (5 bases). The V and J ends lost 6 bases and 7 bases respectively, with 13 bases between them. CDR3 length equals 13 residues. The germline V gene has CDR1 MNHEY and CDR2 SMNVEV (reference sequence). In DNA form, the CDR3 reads TGTGCCAGCAGCCACGATGGAGGTAATGAGCAGTTCTTC. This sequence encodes CASSHDGGNEQFF.

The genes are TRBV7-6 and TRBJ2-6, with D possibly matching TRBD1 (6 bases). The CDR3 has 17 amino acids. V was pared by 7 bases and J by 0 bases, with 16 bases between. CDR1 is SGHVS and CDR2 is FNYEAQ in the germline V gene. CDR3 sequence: CASTADSMISGANVLTF. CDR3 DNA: TGTGCCAGCACCGCGGACAGTATGATCTCTGGGGCCAACGTCCTGACTTTC.

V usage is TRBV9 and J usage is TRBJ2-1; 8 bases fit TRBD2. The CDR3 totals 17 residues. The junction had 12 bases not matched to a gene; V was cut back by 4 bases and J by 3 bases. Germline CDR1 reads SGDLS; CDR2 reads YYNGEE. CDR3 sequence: CASSSPGGGGYYNEQFF. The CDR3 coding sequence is TGTGCCAGCAGCTCACCAGGAGGCGGGGGGTACTACAATGAGCAGTTCTTC.

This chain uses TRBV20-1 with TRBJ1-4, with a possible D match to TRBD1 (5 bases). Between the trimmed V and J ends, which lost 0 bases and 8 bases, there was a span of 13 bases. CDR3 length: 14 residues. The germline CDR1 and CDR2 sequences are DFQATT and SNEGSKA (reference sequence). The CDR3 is CSARDIGGGEKLFF. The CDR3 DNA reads TGCAGTGCTAGAGATATTGGGGGGGGGGAAAAACTGTTTTTT.

The CDR3 is CASSQAPGGSSYNEQFF. CDR3 in DNA: TGCGCCAGCAGCCAAGCCCCGGGGGGAAGCTCCTACAATGAGCAGTTCTTC. The rearrangement links TRBV4-3 to TRBJ2-1, with 7 bases lining up with TRBD2. CDR1 LGHNA and CDR2 YSLEER come from the germline V gene. There are 17 residues in the CDR3. With 1 base clipped from V and 0 bases from J, the junction kept 6 bases outside the gene matches.

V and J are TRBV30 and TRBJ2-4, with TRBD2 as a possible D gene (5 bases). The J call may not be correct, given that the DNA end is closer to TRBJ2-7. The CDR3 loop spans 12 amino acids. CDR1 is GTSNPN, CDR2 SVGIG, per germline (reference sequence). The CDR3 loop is CAWSKAGYEQYF. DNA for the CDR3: TGTGCCTGGAGTAAGGCGGGCTACGAGCAGTACTTC.

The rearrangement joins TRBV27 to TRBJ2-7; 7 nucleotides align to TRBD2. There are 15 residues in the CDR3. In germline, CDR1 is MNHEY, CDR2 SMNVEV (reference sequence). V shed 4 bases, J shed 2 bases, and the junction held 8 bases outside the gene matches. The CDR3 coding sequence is TGTGCCAGCAGTTCCCCCGCTAGCGGAACCTACGAGCAGTACTTC. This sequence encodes CASSSPASGTYEQYF.

CDR3 sequence: CATSDPKQGLGDNEQFF. DNA for the CDR3: TGTGCCACCAGTGACCCCAAACAGGGGTTGGGGGACAATGAGCAGTTCTTC. V usage is TRBV24-1 and J usage is TRBJ2-1; TRBD1 agrees at 7 bases. CDR3 length: 17 residues. Per the germline V gene, CDR1 is KGHDR and CDR2 is SFDVKD. V gave up 4 bases and J gave up 5 bases; unmatched junction bases: 13.

The CDR3 loop reads CASSLPRGLSTDTQYF. The CDR3 coding sequence is TGTGCCAGCAGTTTGCCTCGGGGGCTAAGCACAGATACGCAGTATTTT. J is TRBJ2-3 and V is TRBV12-3 or TRBV12-4; D possibly matches TRBD1 or TRBD2 (6 bases each). The CDR3 length is 16 residues. Trimming removed 3 bases at V and 0 bases at J, with 13 bases between.

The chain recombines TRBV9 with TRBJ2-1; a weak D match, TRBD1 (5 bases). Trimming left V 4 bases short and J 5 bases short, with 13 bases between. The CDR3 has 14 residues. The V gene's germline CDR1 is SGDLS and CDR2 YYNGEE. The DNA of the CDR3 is TGTGCCAGCAGCTCGCCCGACAGAGACAATGAGCAGTTCTTC. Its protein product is CASSSPDRDNEQFF.

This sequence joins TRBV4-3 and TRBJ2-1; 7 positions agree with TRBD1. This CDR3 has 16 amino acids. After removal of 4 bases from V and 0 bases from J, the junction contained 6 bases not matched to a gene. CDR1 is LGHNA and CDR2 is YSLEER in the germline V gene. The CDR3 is CASSLTGESSYNEQFF. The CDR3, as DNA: TGCGCCAGCAGCCTTACAGGGGAGAGCTCCTACAATGAGCAGTTCTTC.

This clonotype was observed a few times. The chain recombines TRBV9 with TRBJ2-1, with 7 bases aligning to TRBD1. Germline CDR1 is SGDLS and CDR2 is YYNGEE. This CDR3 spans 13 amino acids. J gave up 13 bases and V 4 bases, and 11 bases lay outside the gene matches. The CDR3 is CASSTDRAADQFF. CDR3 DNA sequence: TGTGCCAGCAGCACAGACAGGGCCGCGGACCAGTTCTTC.

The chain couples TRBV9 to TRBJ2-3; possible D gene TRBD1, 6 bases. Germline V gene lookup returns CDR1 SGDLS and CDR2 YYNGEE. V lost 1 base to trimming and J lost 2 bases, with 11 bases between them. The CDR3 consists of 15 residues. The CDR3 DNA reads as TGTGCCAGCAGCGTATGGACAGCTTCCACAGATACGCAGTATTTT. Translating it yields CASSVWTASTDTQYF.